This paragraph reports one T cell receptor (beta chain). As processed by the authors: From reference gene primer amplification, estimates of nucleated cell counts were derived. TCRdb's table, derived via immunoSEQ multiplex PCR, lists solely in-frame clones and lacks some. That table is the source of V, J and clone size, and D and trimming were worked out from the DNA. The sample carries about 400,000 clones, about 90% recorded once. Trimming stripped 6 bases from V and 9 bases from J, with 18 bases between. Germline loops: CDR1 MDHEN, CDR2 SYDVKM. This CDR3 is built from 15 residues. Participant-given clinical history determined each cohort assignment. The data stem from a study of blood T cell repertoires in COVID-19. Looking at the study overall: Samples taken during acute and convalescent COVID-19 were collected in the United States, Italy and Spain. PBMCs, B-cell-depleted T cells, or T cells provided the cDNA or gDNA that made up the material.

The TCR was taken from a woman aged 30 to 39 who had recovered from COVID-19. This rearrangement joins TRBV28 to TRBJ1-6, with D tentatively TRBD1 (6 bases). Sequencing input: PBMCs or T cells enriched from blood (not recorded which). CDR3 in DNA: TGTGCCAGCAGCACGTCAGGGGTTGTAGGTTCACCCCTCCACTTT. Amino acid sequence: CASSTSGVVGSPLHF.